This TCR beta chain was retrieved from a study of monozygotic twins with inflammatory bowel disease. Study findings and constraints: By inverse Simpson index, TCRbeta diversity was lower in IBD patients than in healthy co-twins.

Regarding this clonotype: The antigen is unknown.

TCRdb re-called the 5' RACE reads; every CDR3 protein appears as one record, without DNA. There are 90,000 to 110,000 distinct CDR3 sequences in the sample, with about an eighth held by the top ten. What was sequenced was blood. This receptor was taken from a human donor with ulcerative colitis or Crohn's disease, or a healthy co-twin of an affected twin (not recorded which).

The CDR3 loop is CASSRQGQGTEAFF. This rearrangement joins TRBV7-9 to TRBJ1-1; no DNA is available, so the TRBD1 call from TCRdb remains unchecked. Germline V gene lookup returns CDR1 SEHNR and CDR2 FQNEAQ (reference sequence). This CDR3 has 14 amino acids.